One T cell receptor (beta chain) is described in this entry. Antigen specificity is unknown. Assay: immunoSEQ multiplex PCR; the TCRdb copy retains only in-frame clones and omits some. The sample records fewer than 1.6 million clones, roughly 98.5% being singletons. The data originate from a study of shared clonotypes between healthy human individuals. General study results and limits: Rarefaction curves obtained for sorted subsets showed sequencing incomplete despite large depth.

The germline V gene has CDR1 SQVTM and CDR2 ANQGSEA. The CDR3 consists of 13 residues. V lost 6 bases and J 5 bases, leaving 14 bases between the germline ends. The TCR originated in a man aged 25-45 years in good health. The gene calls are TRBV29-1 and TRBJ2-1; unclear D gene. Source material: naive CD4+ T cells sorted from blood. Subset here: CD45RA+ positively selected. CDR3 sequence (DNA): TGCAGCGTGGACCAACCCCTGAACAATGAGCAGTTCTTC. Translation gives CSVDQPLNNEQFF.